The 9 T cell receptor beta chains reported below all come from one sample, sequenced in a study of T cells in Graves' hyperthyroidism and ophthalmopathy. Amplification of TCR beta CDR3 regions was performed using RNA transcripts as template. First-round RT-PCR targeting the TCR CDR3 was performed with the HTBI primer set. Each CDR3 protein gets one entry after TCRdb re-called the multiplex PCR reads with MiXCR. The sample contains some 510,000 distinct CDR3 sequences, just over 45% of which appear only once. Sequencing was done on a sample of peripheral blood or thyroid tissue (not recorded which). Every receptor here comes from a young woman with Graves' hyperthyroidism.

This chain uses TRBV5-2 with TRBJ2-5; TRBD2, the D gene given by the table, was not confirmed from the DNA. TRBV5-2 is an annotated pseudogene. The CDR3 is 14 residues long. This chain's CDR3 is CASDLREHDETQYF. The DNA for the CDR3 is TGTGCCAGCGACCTGAGGGAGCACGATGAGACCCAGTACTTC.

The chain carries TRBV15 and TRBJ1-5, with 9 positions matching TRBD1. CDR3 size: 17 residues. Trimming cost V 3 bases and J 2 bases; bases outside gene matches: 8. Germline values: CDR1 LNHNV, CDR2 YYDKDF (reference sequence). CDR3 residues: CATSRTWGQGRNQPQHF. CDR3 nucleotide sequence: TGTGCCACCAGCAGGACCTGGGGACAGGGACGCAATCAGCCCCAGCATTTT.

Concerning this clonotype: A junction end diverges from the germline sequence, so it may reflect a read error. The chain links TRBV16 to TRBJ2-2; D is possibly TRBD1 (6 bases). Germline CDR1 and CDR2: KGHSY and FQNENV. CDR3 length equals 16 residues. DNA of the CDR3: TGTGCCAGCAGCCCCTCATGGGACAAGAACACCGGGGAGCTGCTTTTT. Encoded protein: CASSPSWDKNTGELLF.

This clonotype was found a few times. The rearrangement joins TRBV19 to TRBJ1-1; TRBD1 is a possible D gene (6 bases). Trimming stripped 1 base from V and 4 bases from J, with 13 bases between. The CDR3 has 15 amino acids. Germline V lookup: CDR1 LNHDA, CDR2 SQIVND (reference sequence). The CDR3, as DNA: TGTGCCAGTAGTATAGGCGCTGGAGGGGGCACTGAAGCTTTCTTT. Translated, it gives CASSIGAGGGTEAFF.

This CDR3 reads CASSLLAWAPGNEKLFF. The CDR3 DNA reads as TGTGCCAGCAGTTTATTGGCGTGGGCCCCCGGGAATGAAAAACTGTTTTTT. The chain combines TRBV25-1 with TRBJ1-4; no definite D call. Trimming shortened V by 5 bases and J by 5 bases, and 21 bases separated the two germline ends. CDR1 MGHDK and CDR2 SYGVNS come from the germline V gene. This CDR3 contains 17 residues.

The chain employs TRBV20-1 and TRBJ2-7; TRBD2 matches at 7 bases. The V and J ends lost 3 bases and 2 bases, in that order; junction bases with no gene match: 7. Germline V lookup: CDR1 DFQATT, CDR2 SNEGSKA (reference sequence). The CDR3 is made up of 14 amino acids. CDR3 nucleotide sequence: TGCAGTGCTAGGGATTCTAGCGGTCCCTACGAGCAGTACTTC. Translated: CSARDSSGPYEQYF.

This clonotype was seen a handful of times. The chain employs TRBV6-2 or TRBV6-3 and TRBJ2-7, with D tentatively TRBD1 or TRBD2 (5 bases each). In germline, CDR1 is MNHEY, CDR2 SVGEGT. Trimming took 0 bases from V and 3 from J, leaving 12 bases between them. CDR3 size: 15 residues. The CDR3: CASSYSGLGGYEQYF. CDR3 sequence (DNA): TGTGCCAGCAGTTACTCTGGGCTTGGGGGCTACGAGCAGTACTTC.

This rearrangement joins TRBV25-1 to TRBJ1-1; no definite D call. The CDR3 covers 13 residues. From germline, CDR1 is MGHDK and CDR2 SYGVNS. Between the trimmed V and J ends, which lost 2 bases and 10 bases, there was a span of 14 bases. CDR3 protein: CASSEGDTGSAFF. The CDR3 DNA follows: TGTGCCAGCAGTGAAGGAGACACTGGGTCAGCTTTCTTT.

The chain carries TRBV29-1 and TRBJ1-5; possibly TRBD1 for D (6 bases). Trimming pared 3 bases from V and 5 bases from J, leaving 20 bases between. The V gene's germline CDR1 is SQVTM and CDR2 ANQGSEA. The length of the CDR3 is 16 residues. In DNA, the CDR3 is TGCAGCGTTGACGAGCTAGGGGGAACGGGAGATCAGCCCCAGCATTTT. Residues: CSVDELGGTGDQPQHF.